Each of the 26 T cell receptor beta chains below was sequenced from the same sample in a study of technical replicates of blood from a few donors. Produced via immunoSEQ multiplex PCR; TCRdb's table is partial and in-frame only. Of about 80,000 clones in the sample, over 75% were seen once. The material sequenced was T cells isolated from PBMCs. The receptors here all came from a human donor in good health.

The CDR3 nucleotides read TGTGCCAGCAGCTTAGATCTCGGGAGCAACACCTACGAGCAGTACTTC. Translated, it gives CASSLDLGSNTYEQYF. V and J are TRBV11-2 and TRBJ2-7, with TRBD2 as a possible D gene (6 bases). With 0 bases removed from V and 2 bases from J, the gap between germline ends came to 14 bases. Germline V gene sequence: CDR1 SGHAT, CDR2 FQNNGV. The CDR3 is 16 amino acids.

There are many counts of this clone. This chain joins TRBV29-1 and TRBJ1-1; maybe TRBD1 (6 bases). The CDR3 spans 11 residues. Per germline, CDR1 SQVTM and CDR2 ANQGSEA. Deletions cut 5 bases from V and 11 bases from J, with 15 bases between. CDR3 nucleotides: TGCAGCGTTTCCAGGGGTGGATATGCTTTCTTT. This gives the protein CSVSRGGYAFF.

This rearrangement joins TRBV18 to TRBJ1-1; D unclear. Trimming took 1 base from V and 2 from J, leaving 8 bases between them. The CDR3 is 14 residues long. Germline CDR1 KGHSH, CDR2 LQKENI. CDR3 loop: CASSPLGANTEAFF. The CDR3 nucleotides read TGTGCCAGCTCACCACTGGGAGCAAACACTGAAGCTTTCTTT.

The chain uses TRBV2 and TRBJ2-7, with 8 positions matching TRBD2. The CDR3 has 15 amino acids. From germline, CDR1 is SNHLY and CDR2 FYNNEI. V shed 8 bases, J shed 5 bases, and the junction held 14 bases outside the gene matches. The CDR3 bases are TGTGCCAGCCTCGGACCGGGACTAGTAGACCACGAGCAGTACTTC. It specifies CASLGPGLVDHEQYF.

The chain links TRBV6-6 to TRBJ1-1, with D perhaps matching TRBD1 (5 bases). V lost 8 bases to trimming and J lost 5 bases, with 15 bases between them. The germline V gene encodes CDR1 MNHNY and CDR2 SVGAGI (reference sequence). The CDR3 length is 13 residues. The DNA for the CDR3 is TGTGCCAGCGCTGGACACCAAGGTACTGAAGCTTTCTTT. It encodes CASAGHQGTEAFF.

This chain links TRBV28 with TRBJ2-2; D gene unclear. Germline CDR1 is MDHEN and CDR2 is SYDVKM. This CDR3 has 14 amino acids. Trimming took off 7 bases at V and 0 bases at J, with 9 bases between the two ends. Here the CDR3 DNA reads TGTGCCAGCACACAACGTGCGAACACCGGGGAGCTGTTTTTT. Translation: CASTQRANTGELFF.

The J gene is TRBJ2-7, the V gene TRBV5-1, with TRBD2 identical over 12 bases. Germline CDR1 is SGHRS and CDR2 is YFSETQ. This CDR3 contains 15 residues. J lost 1 base, V lost 3 bases, and 2 bases had no gene match. The CDR3 bases are TGCGCCAGCAGCTCTACTAGCGGGAGGTCCTACGAGCAGTACTTC. It codes for CASSSTSGRSYEQYF.

The chain combines TRBV18 with TRBJ1-4, with TRBD1 as a possible D gene (6 bases). The CDR3 length is 18 residues. V gave up 3 bases and J gave up 0 bases, with 17 bases separating them. Germline assignment: CDR1 KGHSH and CDR2 LQKENI. CDR3 nucleotide sequence: TGTGCCAGCTCACCTACCTTGGACAGCCTTTCAACTAATGAAAAACTGTTTTTT. It specifies CASSPTLDSLSTNEKLFF.

The chain recombines TRBV9 with TRBJ2-3, with 8 bases aligning to TRBD2. V was clipped by 1 base and J by 4 bases; unmatched bases: 20. Germline CDR1 SGDLS, CDR2 YYNGEE. The CDR3 spans 20 residues. CDR3 sequence reads: CASSVSIREGQGLSADTQYF. In DNA form, the CDR3 reads TGTGCCAGCAGCGTATCCATTCGGGAGGGCCAAGGTTTGTCGGCAGATACGCAGTATTTT. The full variable domain, rest sourced from reference TRBV9 and TRBJ2-3, is DSGVTQTPKHLITATGQRVTLRCSPRSGDLSVYWYQQSLDQGLQFLIQYYNGEERAKGNILERFSAQQFPDLHSELNLSSLELGDSALYFCASSVSIREGQGLSADTQYFGPGTRLTVL.

This chain connects TRBV30 to TRBJ1-3; 10 bases agree with TRBD1. The ends lost 1 base at V and 2 bases at J; junction bases unmatched: 2. This CDR3 is 15 amino acids long. Germline values: CDR1 GTSNPN, CDR2 SVGIG (reference sequence). The CDR3 DNA is TGTGCCTGGAGTGGGACAGGGGGGCCTGGAAACACCATATATTTT. Amino acid sequence: CAWSGTGGPGNTIYF. The whole variable domain, filled in from reference TRBV30 and TRBJ1-3, reads SQTIHQWPATLVQPVGSPLSLECTVEGTSNPNLYWYRQAAGRGLQLLFYSVGIGQISSEVPQNLSASRPQDRQFILSSKKLLLSDSGFYLCAWSGTGGPGNTIYFGEGSWLTVV.

This chain uses TRBV9 with TRBJ1-4; possible D gene TRBD1, 6 bases. V was cut by 4 bases and J by 8 bases, with 18 bases left in between. Germline CDR1 and CDR2: SGDLS and YYNGEE. This CDR3 spans 15 amino acids. CDR3 protein: CASSRPVGGAEKLFF. The CDR3, as DNA: TGTGCCAGCAGCAGACCGGTGGGGGGGGCAGAAAAACTGTTTTTT.

This chain connects TRBV7-9 to TRBJ1-2; no clear D. CDR1 SEHNR and CDR2 FQNEAQ come from the germline V gene (reference sequence). The CDR3 length is 14 residues. The V and J ends lost 5 bases and 0 bases respectively, with 10 bases between them. CDR3 loop: CASSRGSANYGYTF. CDR3 sequence (DNA): TGTGCCAGCAGCCGCGGGAGTGCTAACTATGGCTACACCTTC.

The J gene is TRBJ1-2, the V gene TRBV7-9; perhaps TRBD1 as D (6 bases). The CDR3 consists of 14 residues. The ends were cut back, 1 base at V and 4 bases at J, with 10 bases in the middle. Germline V gene data show CDR1 as SEHNR and CDR2 as FQNEAQ (reference sequence). The CDR3 DNA reads TGTGCCAGCAGCTTAGGACAGGCCCCCTATGGCTACACCTTC. Translating it yields CASSLGQAPYGYTF.

The J gene is TRBJ2-7, the V gene TRBV27; D is unresolved. This CDR3 comprises 17 residues. V was pared by 1 base and J by 1 base, with 17 bases between. CDR1 and CDR2 (germline): MNHEY, SMNVEV (reference sequence). The CDR3 DNA follows: TGTGCCAGCAGTTTATATTCATTGGGCGACGAGTCCTACGAGCAGTACTTC. Its protein product is CASSLYSLGDESYEQYF.

This sequence joins TRBV5-1 and TRBJ1-2, with TRBD1 matching 7 bases. Germline loops: CDR1 SGHRS, CDR2 YFSETQ. The trim removed 1 base at V and 4 bases at J, leaving 4 bases unmatched. The CDR3 is 14 residues long. This CDR3 is CASSLTPGGYGYTF. CDR3 DNA sequence: TGCGCCAGCAGCTTGACCCCAGGGGGCTATGGCTACACCTTC.

V is TRBV6-5 and J is TRBJ1-1, with D possibly matching TRBD1 (5 bases). This CDR3 is 15 amino acids long. The V end was cut by 3 bases, the J end by 1 base, with 12 bases between. Germline CDR1 and CDR2: MNHEY and SVGAGI. This CDR3 reads CASSYRNRRNTEAFF. The CDR3 coding sequence is TGTGCCAGCAGTTATCGTAACAGGCGGAACACTGAAGCTTTCTTT.

The chain recombines TRBV29-1 with TRBJ1-1; D perhaps matches TRBD1 (6 bases). The CDR3 is 13 residues long. CDR1 and CDR2 from the germline V gene are SQVTM and ANQGSEA. The V end lost 5 bases, the J end lost 3 bases, and 13 bases lay between the germline ends. CDR3 nucleotide sequence: TGCAGCGTTAATTGGGGGCGGGACACTGAAGCTTTCTTT. This sequence encodes CSVNWGRDTEAFF.

V is TRBV9 and J is TRBJ2-1, with D hard to call. V lost 0 bases and J lost 6, with 16 bases in between. CDR3 length: 16 residues. CDR1 is SGDLS, CDR2 YYNGEE, per germline. DNA of the CDR3: TGTGCCAGCAGCGTAGCCCCCCCGCCAAGGAGCAATGAGCAGTTCTTC. Protein product: CASSVAPPPRSNEQFF. Together with reference TRBV9 and TRBJ2-1, the CDR3 gives the full variable domain: DSGVTQTPKHLITATGQRVTLRCSPRSGDLSVYWYQQSLDQGLQFLIQYYNGEERAKGNILERFSAQQFPDLHSELNLSSLELGDSALYFCASSVAPPPRSNEQFFGPGTRLTVL.

The genes are TRBV6-1 and TRBJ1-3; the match to TRBD1 covers 7 bases. The J segment lost 8 bases and the V segment lost 6 bases, leaving 13 bases of the junction unmatched. The CDR3 totals 15 residues. Germline V gene sequence: CDR1 MNHNS, CDR2 SASEGT. As DNA, the CDR3 is TGTGCCAGCAGGGGGGACAGACTCGCTTTGGACACCATATATTTT. Its protein is CASRGDRLALDTIYF.

This rearrangement joins TRBV29-1 to TRBJ1-4, with 9 bases fitting TRBD1. The CDR3 runs 13 residues. The ends lost 4 bases at V and 8 bases at J; junction bases unmatched: 5. Germline CDR1 and CDR2: SQVTM and ANQGSEA. CDR3 protein: CSVVQGAGEKLFF. CDR3 DNA sequence: TGCAGCGTTGTACAGGGGGCTGGGGAAAAACTGTTTTTT.

V is TRBV5-1 and J is TRBJ1-1; a weak D match, TRBD1 (6 bases). Germline lookup yields CDR1 SGHRS and CDR2 YFSETQ. There are 14 residues in the CDR3. With 3 bases removed from V and 0 bases from J, the gap between germline ends came to 9 bases. CDR3: CASSSQGLNTEAFF. As DNA, the CDR3 is TGCGCCAGCAGCTCACAGGGCCTGAACACTGAAGCTTTCTTT. Drawing the rest from reference TRBV5-1 and TRBJ1-1, the complete variable domain is KAGVTQTPRYLIKTRGQQVTLSCSPISGHRSVSWYQQTPGQGLQFLFEYFSETQRNKGNFPGRFSGRQFSNSRSEMNVSTLELGDSALYLCASSSQGLNTEAFFGQGTRLTVV.

This rearrangement joins TRBV5-1 to TRBJ2-3; 7 nucleotides align to TRBD2. V shed 5 bases, J shed 2 bases, and the junction held 8 bases outside the gene matches. This CDR3 is 15 amino acids long. Germline lookup yields CDR1 SGHRS and CDR2 YFSETQ. The DNA of the CDR3 is TGCGCCAGCAGGAATAGCGGGTCGAACACAGATACGCAGTATTTT. Protein product: CASRNSGSNTDTQYF.

This chain joins TRBV30 and TRBJ2-2; 8 nucleotides align to TRBD1. Germline V gives CDR1 GTSNPN, CDR2 SVGIG (reference sequence). The CDR3 contains 15 residues. Losses at the gene ends were 3 bases for V and 6 bases for J; bases not matched to a gene: 9. The CDR3 protein is CAWRQTGDKAGELFF. CDR3 in DNA: TGTGCCTGGAGACAGACAGGGGATAAGGCCGGGGAGCTGTTTTTT.

The rearrangement uses TRBV28 and TRBJ1-2, with 9 bases matching TRBD1. V shed 4 bases and J 8 bases; nucleotides not matched to a gene: 14. CDR3 size: 16 residues. The germline gives CDR1 MDHEN, CDR2 SYDVKM. In DNA form, the CDR3 reads TGTGCCAGCAGTTCGACCGTCCCGGGACAGGGAAAAGGCTACACCTTC. Amino acids: CASSSTVPGQGKGYTF.

This chain joins TRBV18 and TRBJ1-1, with 7 bases that match TRBD1. CDR3 length: 14 amino acids. The junction had 4 bases not matched to a gene; V was cut back by 4 bases and J by 2 bases. Per germline, CDR1 KGHSH and CDR2 LQKENI. CDR3 loop: CASSQGTANTEAFF. The CDR3 coding sequence is TGTGCCAGCTCACAGGGGACAGCCAACACTGAAGCTTTCTTT. The variable domain in full, with the rest retrieved from reference TRBV18 and TRBJ1-1, is NAGVMQNPRHLVRRRGQEARLRCSPMKGHSHVYWYRQLPEEGLKFMVYLQKENIIDESGMPKERFSAEFPKEGPSILRIQQVVRGDSAAYFCASSQGTANTEAFFGQGTRLTVV.

The CDR3 sequence: CASSLAAGHYNEQFF. CDR3 nucleotides: TGCGCCAGCAGCTTGGCCGCAGGACATTACAATGAGCAGTTCTTC. V is TRBV5-1 and J is TRBJ2-1; D is possibly TRBD1 (5 bases). V lost 0 bases to trimming and J lost 4 bases, with 11 bases between them. Germline-derived CDR1 and CDR2 are SGHRS and YFSETQ. The CDR3 extends over 15 amino acids.